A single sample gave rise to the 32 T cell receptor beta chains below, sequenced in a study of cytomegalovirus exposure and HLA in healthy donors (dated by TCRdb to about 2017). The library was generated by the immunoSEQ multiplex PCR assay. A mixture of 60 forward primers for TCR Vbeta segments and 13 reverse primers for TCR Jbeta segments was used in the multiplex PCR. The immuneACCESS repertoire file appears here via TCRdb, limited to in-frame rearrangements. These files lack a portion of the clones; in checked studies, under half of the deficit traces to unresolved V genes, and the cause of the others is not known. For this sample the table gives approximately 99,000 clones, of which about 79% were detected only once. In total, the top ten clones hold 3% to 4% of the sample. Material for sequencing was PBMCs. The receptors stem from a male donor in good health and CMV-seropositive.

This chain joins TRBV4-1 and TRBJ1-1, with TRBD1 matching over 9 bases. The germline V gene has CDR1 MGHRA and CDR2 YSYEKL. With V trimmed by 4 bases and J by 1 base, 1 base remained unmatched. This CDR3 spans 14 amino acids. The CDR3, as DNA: TGCGCCAGCAGCCGACAGGGGGGGAACACTGAAGCTTTCTTT. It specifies CASSRQGGNTEAFF.

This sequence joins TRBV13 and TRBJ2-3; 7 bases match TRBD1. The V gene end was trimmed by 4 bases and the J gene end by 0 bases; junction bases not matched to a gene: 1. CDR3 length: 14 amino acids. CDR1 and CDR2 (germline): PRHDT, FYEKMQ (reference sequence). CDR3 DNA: TGTGCCAGCAGCTCGGGACAGAGCACAGATACGCAGTATTTT. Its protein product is CASSSGQSTDTQYF.

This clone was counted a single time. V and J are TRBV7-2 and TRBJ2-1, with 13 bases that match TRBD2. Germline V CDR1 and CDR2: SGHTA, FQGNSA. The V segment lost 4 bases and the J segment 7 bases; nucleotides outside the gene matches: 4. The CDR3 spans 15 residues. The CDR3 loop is CASSSRLAGGNEQFF. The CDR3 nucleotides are TGTGCCAGCAGCTCCCGACTAGCGGGGGGTAATGAGCAGTTCTTC.

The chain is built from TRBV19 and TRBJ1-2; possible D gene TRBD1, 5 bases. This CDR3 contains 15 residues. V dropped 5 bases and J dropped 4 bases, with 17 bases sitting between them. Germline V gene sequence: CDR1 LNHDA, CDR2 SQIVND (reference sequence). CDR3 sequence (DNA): TGTGCCAGTAGTCCCGCGCGGGGGGGACGCTATGGCTACACCTTC. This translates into CASSPARGGRYGYTF.

CDR3 nucleotide sequence: TGCGCCAGCACCCGAGAGGGCCTCGGACAGGCGAACACTGAAGCTTTCTTT. It specifies CASTREGLGQANTEAFF. V is TRBV5-1 and J is TRBJ1-1, with 7 bases identical to TRBD1. V shed 6 bases and J 1 base; nucleotides not matched to a gene: 15. The germline V gene encodes CDR1 SGHRS and CDR2 YFSETQ. This CDR3 spans 17 amino acids.

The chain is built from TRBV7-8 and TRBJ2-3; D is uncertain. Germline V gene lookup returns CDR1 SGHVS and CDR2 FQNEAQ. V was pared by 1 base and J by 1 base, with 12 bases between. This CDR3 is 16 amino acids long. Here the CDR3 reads CASSLEPISGTDTQYF. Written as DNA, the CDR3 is TGTGCCAGCAGCTTAGAGCCTATAAGTGGCACAGATACGCAGTATTTT. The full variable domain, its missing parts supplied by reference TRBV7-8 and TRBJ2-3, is GAGVSQSPRYKVAKRGQDVALRCDPISGHVSLFWYQQALGQGPEFLTYFQNEAQLDKSGLPSDRFFAERPEGSVSTLKIQRTQQEDSAVYLCASSLEPISGTDTQYFGPGTRLTVL.

Written as DNA, the CDR3 is TGCGCCAGCAGCCCGACAGGGGGCGAGGCAAGCAATCAGCCCCAGCATTTT. Translated, it gives CASSPTGGEASNQPQHF. The chain uses TRBV5-1 and TRBJ1-5; 10 bases are shared with TRBD1. The V gene's germline CDR1 is SGHRS and CDR2 YFSETQ. Trimming cost V 4 bases and J 1 base; bases outside gene matches: 8. This CDR3 region has 17 residues. Combining the CDR3 with reference TRBV5-1 and TRBJ1-5 gives the whole variable domain KAGVTQTPRYLIKTRGQQVTLSCSPISGHRSVSWYQQTPGQGLQFLFEYFSETQRNKGNFPGRFSGRQFSNSRSEMNVSTLELGDSALYLCASSPTGGEASNQPQHFGDGTRLSIL.

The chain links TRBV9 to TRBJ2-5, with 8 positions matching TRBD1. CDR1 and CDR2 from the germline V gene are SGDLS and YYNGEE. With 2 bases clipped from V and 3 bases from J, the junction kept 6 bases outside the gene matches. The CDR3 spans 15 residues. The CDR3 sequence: CASSVAGGIEETQYF. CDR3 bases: TGTGCCAGCAGCGTCGCAGGGGGCATCGAAGAGACCCAGTACTTC.

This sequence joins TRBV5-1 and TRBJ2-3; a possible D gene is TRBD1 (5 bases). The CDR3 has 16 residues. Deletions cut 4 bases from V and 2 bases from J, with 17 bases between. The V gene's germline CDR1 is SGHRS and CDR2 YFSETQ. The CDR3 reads CASSKSTEIPTDTQYF. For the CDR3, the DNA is TGCGCCAGCAGCAAATCGACAGAAATCCCCACAGATACGCAGTATTTT.

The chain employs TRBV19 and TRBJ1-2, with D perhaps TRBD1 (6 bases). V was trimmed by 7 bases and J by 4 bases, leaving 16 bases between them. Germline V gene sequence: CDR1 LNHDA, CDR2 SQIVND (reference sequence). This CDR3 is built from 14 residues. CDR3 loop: CASISGAGTYGYTF. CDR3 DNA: TGTGCCAGTATCTCAGGGGCAGGCACCTATGGCTACACCTTC.

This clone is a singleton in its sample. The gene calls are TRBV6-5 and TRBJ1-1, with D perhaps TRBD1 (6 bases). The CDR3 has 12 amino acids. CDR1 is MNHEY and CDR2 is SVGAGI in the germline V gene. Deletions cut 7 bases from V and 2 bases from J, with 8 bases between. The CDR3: CASKQGNTEAFF. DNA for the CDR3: TGTGCCAGCAAACAGGGCAACACTGAAGCTTTCTTT.

CDR3 sequence: CASSLGGRSSYEQYF. DNA of the CDR3: TGTGCCAGCAGCTTGGGGGGCAGAAGCTCCTACGAGCAGTACTTC. The J gene is TRBJ2-7, the V gene TRBV5-6, with D possibly being TRBD1 (5 bases). The CDR3 consists of 15 residues. V lost 0 bases and J 0 bases, leaving 10 bases between the germline ends. Germline V lookup: CDR1 SGHDT, CDR2 YYEEEE.

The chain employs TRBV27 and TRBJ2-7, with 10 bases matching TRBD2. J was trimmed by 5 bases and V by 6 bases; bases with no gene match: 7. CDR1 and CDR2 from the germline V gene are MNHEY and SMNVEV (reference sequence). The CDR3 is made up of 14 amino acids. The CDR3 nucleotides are TGTGCCAGCAGGGCACTAGCGGGACCGAACGAGCAGTACTTC. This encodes CASRALAGPNEQYF.

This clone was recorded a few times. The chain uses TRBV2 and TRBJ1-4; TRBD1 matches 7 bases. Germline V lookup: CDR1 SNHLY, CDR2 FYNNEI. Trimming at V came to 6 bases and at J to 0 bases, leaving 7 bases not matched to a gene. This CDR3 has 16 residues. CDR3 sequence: CASSPNRGATNEKLFF. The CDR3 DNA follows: TGTGCCAGCAGCCCCAACAGGGGAGCAACTAATGAAAAACTGTTTTTT.

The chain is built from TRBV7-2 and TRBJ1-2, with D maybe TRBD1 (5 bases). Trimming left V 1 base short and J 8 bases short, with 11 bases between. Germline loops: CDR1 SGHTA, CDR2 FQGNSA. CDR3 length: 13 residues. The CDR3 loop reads CASSLGQPAGYTF. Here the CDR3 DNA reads TGTGCCAGCAGCTTAGGACAGCCTGCGGGCTACACCTTC.

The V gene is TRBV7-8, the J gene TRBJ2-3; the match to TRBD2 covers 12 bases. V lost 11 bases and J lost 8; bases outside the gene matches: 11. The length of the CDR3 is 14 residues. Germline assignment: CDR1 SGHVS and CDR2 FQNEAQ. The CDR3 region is CASAGLAGQGTQYF. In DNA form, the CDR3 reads TGTGCCTCCGCGGGACTAGCGGGCCAGGGTACGCAGTATTTT. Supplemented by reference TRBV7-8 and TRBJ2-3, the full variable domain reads GAGVSQSPRYKVAKRGQDVALRCDPISGHVSLFWYQQALGQGPEFLTYFQNEAQLDKSGLPSDRFFAERPEGSVSTLKIQRTQQEDSAVYLCASAGLAGQGTQYFGPGTRLTVL.

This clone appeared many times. This CDR3 reads CASSQDPQGGNTQYF. The CDR3 nucleotides read TGCGCCAGCAGCCAAGACCCCCAGGGAGGAAATACGCAGTATTTT. This chain joins TRBV4-3 and TRBJ2-3, with D perhaps matching TRBD2 (6 bases). Trimming stripped 0 bases from V and 7 bases from J, with 14 bases between. The CDR3 is 15 amino acids. Germline assignment: CDR1 LGHNA and CDR2 YSLEER.

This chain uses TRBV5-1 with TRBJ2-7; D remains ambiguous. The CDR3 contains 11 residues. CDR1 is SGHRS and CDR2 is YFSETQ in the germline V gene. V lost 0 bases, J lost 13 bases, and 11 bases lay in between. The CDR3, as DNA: TGCGCCAGCAGCTTGGAACTTGAGCTTTACTTC. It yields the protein CASSLELELYF.

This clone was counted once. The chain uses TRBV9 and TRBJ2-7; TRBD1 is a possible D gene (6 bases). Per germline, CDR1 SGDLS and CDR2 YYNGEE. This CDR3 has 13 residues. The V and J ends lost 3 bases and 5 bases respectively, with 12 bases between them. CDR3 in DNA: TGTGCCAGCAGCGCCGGACAGTTCAACGAGCAGTACTTC. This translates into CASSAGQFNEQYF.

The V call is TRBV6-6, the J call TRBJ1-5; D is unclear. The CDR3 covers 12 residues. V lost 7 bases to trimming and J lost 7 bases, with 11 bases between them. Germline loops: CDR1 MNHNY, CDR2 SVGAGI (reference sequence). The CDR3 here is CASNPSGQPQHF. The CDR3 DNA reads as TGTGCCAGCAATCCCTCGGGACAGCCCCAGCATTTT.

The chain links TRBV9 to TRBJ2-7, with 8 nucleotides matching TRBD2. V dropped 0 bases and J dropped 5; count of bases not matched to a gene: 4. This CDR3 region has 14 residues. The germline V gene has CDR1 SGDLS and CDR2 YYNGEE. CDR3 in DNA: TGTGCCAGCAGCGTAGAGATTAGCGGGAACGAGCAGTACTTC. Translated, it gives CASSVEISGNEQYF.

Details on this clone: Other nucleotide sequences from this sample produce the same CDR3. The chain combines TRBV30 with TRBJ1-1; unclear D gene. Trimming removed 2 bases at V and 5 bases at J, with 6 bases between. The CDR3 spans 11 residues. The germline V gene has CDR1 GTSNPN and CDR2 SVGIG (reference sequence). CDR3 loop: CAWSPGTEAFF. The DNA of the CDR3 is TGTGCCTGGAGTCCGGGGACTGAAGCTTTCTTT.

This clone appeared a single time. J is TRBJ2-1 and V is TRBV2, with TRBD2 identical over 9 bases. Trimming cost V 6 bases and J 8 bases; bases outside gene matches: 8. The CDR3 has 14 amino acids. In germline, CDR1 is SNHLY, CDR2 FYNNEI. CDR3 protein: CASSSAGGGDEQFF. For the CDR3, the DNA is TGTGCCAGCAGCTCAGCGGGGGGAGGAGATGAGCAGTTCTTC. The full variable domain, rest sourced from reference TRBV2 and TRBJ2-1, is EPEVTQTPSHQVTQMGQEVILRCVPISNHLYFYWYRQILGQKVEFLVSFYNNEISEKSEIFDDQFSVERPDGSNFTLKIRSTKLEDSAMYFCASSSAGGGDEQFFGPGTRLTVL.

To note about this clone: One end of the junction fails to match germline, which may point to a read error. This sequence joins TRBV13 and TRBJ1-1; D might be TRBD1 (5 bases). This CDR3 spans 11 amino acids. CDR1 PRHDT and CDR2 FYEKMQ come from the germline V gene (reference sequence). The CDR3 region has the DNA TGTGCCAGCAGCTCCCCCCCGGACACTGCGTTT. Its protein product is CASSSPPDTAF. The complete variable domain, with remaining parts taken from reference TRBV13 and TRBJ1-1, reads AAGVIQSPRHLIKEKRETATLKCYPIPRHDTVYWYQQGPGQDPQFLISFYEKMQSDKGSIPDRFSAQQFSDYHSELNMSSLELGDSALYFCASSSPPDTAFGQGTRLTVV.

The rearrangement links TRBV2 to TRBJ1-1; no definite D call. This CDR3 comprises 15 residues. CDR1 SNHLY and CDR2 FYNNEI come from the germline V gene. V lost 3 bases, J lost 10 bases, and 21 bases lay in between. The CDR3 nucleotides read TGTGCCAGCAGTGACGGGAGGGCGAGACCTCGAGGAGCTTTCTTT. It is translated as CASSDGRARPRGAFF.

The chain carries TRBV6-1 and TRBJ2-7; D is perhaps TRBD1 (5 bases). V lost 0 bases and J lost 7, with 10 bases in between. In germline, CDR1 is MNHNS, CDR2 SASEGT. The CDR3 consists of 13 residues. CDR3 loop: CASSEADIREQYF. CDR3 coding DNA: TGTGCCAGCAGTGAAGCGGACATTCGGGAGCAGTACTTC.

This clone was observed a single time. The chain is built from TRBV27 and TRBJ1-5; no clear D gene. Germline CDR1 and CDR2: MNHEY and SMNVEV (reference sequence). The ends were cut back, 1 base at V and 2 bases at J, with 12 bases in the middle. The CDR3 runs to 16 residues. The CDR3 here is CASSLFDMGGNQPQHF. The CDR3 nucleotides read TGTGCCAGCAGTTTATTTGACATGGGAGGCAATCAGCCCCAGCATTTT.

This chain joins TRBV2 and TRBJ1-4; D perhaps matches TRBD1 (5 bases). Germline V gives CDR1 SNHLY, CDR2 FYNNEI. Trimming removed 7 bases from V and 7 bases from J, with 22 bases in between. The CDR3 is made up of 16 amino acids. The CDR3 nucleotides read TGTGCCAGCATAAAGGGATTGGGGGGAAGGCTTGAAAAACTGTTTTTT. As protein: CASIKGLGGRLEKLFF.

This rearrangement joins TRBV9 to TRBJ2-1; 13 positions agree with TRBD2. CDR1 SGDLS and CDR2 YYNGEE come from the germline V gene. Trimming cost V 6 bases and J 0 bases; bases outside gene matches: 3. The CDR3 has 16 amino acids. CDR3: CASTRTSGGSYNEQFF. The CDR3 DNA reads TGTGCCAGCACCAGGACTAGCGGGGGCTCCTACAATGAGCAGTTCTTC.

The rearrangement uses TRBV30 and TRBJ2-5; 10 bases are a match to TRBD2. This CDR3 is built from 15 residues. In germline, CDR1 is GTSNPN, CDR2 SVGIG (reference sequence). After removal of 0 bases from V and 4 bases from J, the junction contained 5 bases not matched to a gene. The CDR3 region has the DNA TGTGCCTGGAGTGTACCACTAGCGGGGCGAGAGACCCAGTACTTC. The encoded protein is CAWSVPLAGRETQYF.

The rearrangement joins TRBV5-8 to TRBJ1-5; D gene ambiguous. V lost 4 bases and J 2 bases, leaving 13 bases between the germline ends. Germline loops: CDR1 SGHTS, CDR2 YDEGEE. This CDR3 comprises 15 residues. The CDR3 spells CASSLYLAGNQPQHF. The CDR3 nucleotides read TGTGCCAGCAGCCTTTATTTAGCGGGCAATCAGCCCCAGCATTTT.

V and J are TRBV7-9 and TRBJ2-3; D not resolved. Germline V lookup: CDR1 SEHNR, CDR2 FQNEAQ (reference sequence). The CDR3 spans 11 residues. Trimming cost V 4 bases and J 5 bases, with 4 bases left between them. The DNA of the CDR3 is TGTGCCAGCAGCTCCTTAGATACGCAGTATTTT. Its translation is CASSSLDTQYF.